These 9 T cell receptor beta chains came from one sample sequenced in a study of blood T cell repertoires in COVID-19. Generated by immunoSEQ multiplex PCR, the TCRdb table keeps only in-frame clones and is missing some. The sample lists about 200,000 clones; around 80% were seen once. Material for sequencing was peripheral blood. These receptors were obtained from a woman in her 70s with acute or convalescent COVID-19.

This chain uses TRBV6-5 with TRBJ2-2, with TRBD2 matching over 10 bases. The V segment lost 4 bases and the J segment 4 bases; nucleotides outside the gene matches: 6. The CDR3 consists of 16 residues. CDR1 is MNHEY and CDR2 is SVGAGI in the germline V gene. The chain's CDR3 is CASSLFASGGTGELFF. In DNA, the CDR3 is TGTGCCAGCAGTTTATTTGCTAGCGGGGGCACCGGGGAGCTGTTTTTT.

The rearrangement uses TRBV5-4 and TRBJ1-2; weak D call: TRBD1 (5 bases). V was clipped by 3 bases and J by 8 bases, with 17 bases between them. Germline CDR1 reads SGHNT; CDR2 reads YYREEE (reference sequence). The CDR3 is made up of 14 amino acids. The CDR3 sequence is CASSSPRGTRGYTF. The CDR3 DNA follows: TGTGCCAGCAGCTCTCCCCGCGGGACTCGGGGCTACACCTTC.

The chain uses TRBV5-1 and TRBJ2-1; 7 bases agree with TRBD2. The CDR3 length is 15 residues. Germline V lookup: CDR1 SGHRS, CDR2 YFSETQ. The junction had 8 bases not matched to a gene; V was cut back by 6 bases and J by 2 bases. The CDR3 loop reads CASMEGRATYNEQFF. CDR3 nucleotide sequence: TGCGCCAGCATGGAAGGGAGGGCTACCTACAATGAGCAGTTCTTC.

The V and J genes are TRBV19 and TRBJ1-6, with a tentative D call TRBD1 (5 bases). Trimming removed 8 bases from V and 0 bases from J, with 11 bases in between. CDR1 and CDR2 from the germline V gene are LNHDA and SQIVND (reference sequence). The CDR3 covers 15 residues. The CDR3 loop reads CASGGASSYNSPLHF. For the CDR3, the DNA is TGTGCCAGTGGCGGGGCCAGCTCCTATAATTCACCCCTCCACTTT.

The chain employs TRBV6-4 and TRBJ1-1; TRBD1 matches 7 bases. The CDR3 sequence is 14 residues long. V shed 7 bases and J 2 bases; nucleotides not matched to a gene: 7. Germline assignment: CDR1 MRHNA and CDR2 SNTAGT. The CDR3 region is CASKSDRVNTEAFF. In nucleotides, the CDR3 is TGTGCCAGCAAATCCGACAGGGTAAACACTGAAGCTTTCTTT.

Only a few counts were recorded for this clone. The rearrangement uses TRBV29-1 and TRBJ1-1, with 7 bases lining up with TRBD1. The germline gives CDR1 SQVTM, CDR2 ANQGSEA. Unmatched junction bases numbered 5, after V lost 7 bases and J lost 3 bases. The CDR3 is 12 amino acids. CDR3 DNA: TGCAGCGCTTCCAGGGGGGACACTGAAGCTTTCTTT. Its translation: CSASRGDTEAFF.

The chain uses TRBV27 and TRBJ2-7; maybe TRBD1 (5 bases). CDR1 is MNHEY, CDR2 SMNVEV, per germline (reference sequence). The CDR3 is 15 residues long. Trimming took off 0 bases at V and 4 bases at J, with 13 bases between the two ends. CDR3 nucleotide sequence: TGTGCCAGCAGTTTATCGGCCCAGGGCGCGTACGAGCAGTACTTC. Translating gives CASSLSAQGAYEQYF.

In DNA form, the CDR3 reads TGCGCCAACCCGGGACAGTTTAGCAATCAGCCCCAGCATTTT. Its protein is CANPGQFSNQPQHF. The chain is built from TRBV10-1 and TRBJ1-5, with 7 positions matching TRBD1. The germline V gene has CDR1 WNHNN and CDR2 SYGVQD (reference sequence). J was trimmed by 0 bases and V by 10 bases; bases with no gene match: 6. The CDR3 has 14 residues.

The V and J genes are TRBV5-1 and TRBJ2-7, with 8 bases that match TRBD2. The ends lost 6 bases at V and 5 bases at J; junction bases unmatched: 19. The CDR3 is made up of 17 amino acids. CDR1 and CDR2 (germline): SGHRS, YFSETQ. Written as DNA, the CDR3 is TGCGCCAGCACCCGTCCGCTTATTGGCGGGAGGTCGAACGAGCAGTACTTC. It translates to CASTRPLIGGRSNEQYF.